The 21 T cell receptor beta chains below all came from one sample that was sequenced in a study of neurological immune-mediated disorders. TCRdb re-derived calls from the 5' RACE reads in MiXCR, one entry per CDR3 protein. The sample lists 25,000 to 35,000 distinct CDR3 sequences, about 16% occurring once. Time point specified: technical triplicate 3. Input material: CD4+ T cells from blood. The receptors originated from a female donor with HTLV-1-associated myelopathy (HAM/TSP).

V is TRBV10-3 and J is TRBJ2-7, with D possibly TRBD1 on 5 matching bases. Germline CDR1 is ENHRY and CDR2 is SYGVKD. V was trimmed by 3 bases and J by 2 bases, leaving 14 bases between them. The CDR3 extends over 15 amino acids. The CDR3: CAISDFQGWTYEQYF. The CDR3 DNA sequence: TGTGCCATCAGTGATTTTCAGGGATGGACCTACGAGCAGTACTTC.

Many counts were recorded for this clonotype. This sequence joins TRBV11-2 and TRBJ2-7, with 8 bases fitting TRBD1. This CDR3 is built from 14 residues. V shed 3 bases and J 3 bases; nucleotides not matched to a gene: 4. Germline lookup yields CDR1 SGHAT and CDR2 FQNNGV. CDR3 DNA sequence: TGTGCCAGCAGCTTTGACAGGGGTCTCTACGAGCAGTACTTC. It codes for CASSFDRGLYEQYF.

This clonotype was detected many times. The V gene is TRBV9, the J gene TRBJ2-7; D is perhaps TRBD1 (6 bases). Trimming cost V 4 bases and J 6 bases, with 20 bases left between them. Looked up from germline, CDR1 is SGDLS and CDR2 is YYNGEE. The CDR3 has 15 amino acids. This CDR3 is CASSLTGLESGEQYF. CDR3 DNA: TGTGCCAGCAGCCTAACAGGGTTGGAATCTGGCGAGCAGTACTTC.

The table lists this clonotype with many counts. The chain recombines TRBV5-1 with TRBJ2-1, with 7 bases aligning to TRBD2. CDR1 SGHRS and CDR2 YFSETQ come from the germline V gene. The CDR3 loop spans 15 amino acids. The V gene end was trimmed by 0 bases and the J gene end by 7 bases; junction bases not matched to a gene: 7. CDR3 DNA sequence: TGCGCCAGCAGCTTGGGGATGACTAGCCAGAATGAGCAGTTCTTC. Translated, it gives CASSLGMTSQNEQFF.

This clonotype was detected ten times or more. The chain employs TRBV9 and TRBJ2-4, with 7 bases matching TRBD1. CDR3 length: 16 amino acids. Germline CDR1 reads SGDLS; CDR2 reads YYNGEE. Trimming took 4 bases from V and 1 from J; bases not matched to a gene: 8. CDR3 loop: CASSLQGSGAKNIQYF. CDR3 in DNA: TGTGCCAGCAGCCTACAGGGGTCGGGGGCCAAAAACATTCAGTACTTC.

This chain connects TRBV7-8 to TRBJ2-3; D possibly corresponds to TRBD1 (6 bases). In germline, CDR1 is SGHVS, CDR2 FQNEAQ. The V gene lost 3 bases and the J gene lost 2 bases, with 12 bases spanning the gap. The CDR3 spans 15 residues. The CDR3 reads CASSLLWGHTDTQYF. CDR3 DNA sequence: TGTGCCAGCAGCTTGTTGTGGGGGCACACAGATACGCAGTATTTT.

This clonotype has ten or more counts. CDR3 in amino acids: CASSLHELSYEQYF. DNA for the CDR3: TGTGCCAGCAGCTTACATGAACTCTCCTACGAGCAGTACTTC. The chain is built from TRBV7-2 and TRBJ2-7; no clear D. V dropped 2 bases and J dropped 0 bases, with 8 bases sitting between them. The length of the CDR3 is 14 residues. The germline V gene has CDR1 SGHTA and CDR2 FQGNSA.

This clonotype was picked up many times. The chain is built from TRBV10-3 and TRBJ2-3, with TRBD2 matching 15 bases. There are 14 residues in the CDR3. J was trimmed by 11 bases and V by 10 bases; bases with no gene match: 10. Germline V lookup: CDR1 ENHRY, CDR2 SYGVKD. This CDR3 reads CATGTSGGRGLQYF. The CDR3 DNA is TGTGCCACTGGGACTAGCGGGGGGAGGGGATTGCAGTATTTT.

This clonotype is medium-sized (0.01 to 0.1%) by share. The CDR3 region is CASSWTGDPYEQYF. CDR3 bases: TGCGCCAGCAGCTGGACAGGGGATCCCTACGAGCAGTACTTC. The chain carries TRBV5-1 and TRBJ2-7; 9 bases fit TRBD1. In germline, CDR1 is SGHRS, CDR2 YFSETQ. V was clipped by 3 bases and J by 2 bases; unmatched bases: 3. The CDR3 runs 14 residues.

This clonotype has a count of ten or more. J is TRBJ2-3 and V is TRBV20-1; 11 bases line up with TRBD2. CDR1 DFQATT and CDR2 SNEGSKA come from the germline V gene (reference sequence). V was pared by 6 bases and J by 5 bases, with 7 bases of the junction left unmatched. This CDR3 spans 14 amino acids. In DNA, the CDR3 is TGCAGTGCCAATAGCGGGAGGGTAAAAGATACGCAGTATTTT. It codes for CSANSGRVKDTQYF.

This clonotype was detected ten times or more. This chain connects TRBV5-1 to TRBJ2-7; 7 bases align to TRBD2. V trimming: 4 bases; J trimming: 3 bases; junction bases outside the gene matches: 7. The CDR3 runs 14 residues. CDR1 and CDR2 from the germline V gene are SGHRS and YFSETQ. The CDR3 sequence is CASSLGLGDYEQYF. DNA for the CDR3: TGCGCCAGCAGCCTAGGACTAGGGGACTACGAGCAGTACTTC.

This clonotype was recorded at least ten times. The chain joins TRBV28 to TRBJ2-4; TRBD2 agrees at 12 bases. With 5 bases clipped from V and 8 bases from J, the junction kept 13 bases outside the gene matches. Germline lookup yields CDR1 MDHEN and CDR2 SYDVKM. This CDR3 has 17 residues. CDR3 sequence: CASSHAGTSGLGDIQYF. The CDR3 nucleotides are TGTGCCAGCAGTCATGCAGGGACTAGCGGGTTGGGGGACATTCAGTACTTC.

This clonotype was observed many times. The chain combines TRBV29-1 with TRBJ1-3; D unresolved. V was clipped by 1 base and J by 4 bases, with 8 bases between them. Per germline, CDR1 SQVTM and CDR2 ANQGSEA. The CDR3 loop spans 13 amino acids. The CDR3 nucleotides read TGCAGCGTTGAAGCTGTCTCCGGAAACACCATATATTTT. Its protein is CSVEAVSGNTIYF.

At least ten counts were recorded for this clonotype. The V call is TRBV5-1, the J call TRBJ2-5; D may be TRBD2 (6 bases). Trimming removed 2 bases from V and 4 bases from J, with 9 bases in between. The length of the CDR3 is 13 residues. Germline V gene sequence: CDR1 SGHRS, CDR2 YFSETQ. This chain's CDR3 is CASSFGSGETQYF. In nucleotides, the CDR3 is TGCGCCAGCAGCTTTGGTAGCGGAGAGACCCAGTACTTC. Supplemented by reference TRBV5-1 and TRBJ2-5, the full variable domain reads KAGVTQTPRYLIKTRGQQVTLSCSPISGHRSVSWYQQTPGQGLQFLFEYFSETQRNKGNFPGRFSGRQFSNSRSEMNVSTLELGDSALYLCASSFGSGETQYFGPGTRLLVL.

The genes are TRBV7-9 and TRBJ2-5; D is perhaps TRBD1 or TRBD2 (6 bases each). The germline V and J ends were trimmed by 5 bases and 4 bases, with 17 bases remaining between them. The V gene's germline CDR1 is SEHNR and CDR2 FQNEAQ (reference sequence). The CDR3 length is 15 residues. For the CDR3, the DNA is TGTGCCAGCAGCCCCTCGGGGGCCCTGCTAGAGACCCAGTACTTC. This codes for CASSPSGALLETQYF.

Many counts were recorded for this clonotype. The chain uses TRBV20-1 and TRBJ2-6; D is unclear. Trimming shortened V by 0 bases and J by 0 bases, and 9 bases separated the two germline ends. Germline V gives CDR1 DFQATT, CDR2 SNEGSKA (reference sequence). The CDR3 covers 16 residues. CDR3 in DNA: TGCAGTGCTAGAGACACCATAACCTCTGGGGCCAACGTCCTGACTTTC. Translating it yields CSARDTITSGANVLTF.

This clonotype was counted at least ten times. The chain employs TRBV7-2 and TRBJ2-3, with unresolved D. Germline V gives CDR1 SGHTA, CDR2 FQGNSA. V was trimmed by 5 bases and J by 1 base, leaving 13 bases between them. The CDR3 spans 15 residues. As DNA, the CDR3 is TGTGCCAGCAGCCCCCGCAGAGCTCGCACAGATACGCAGTATTTT. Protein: CASSPRRARTDTQYF.

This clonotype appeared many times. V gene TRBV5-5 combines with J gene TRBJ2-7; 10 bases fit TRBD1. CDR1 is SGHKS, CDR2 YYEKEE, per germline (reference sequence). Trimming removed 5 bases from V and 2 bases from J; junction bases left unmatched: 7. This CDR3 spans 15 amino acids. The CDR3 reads CASRSDRGDTYEQYF. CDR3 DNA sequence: TGTGCCAGCAGATCGGACAGGGGGGATACCTACGAGCAGTACTTC.

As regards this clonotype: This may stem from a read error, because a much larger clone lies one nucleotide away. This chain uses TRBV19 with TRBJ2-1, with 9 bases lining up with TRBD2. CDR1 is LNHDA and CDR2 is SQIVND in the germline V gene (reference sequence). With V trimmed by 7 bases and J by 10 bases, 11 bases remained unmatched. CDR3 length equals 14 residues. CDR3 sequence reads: CASTGGRAVLEQFF. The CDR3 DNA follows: TGTGCCAGTACGGGCGGGAGGGCCGTGCTGGAGCAGTTCTTC.

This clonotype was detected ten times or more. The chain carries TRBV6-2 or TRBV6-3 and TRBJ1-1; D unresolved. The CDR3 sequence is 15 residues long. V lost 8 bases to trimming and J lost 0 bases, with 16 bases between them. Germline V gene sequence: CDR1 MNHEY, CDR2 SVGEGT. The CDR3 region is CASLTRVQMNTEAFF. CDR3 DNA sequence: TGTGCCAGCCTTACTAGGGTCCAGATGAACACTGAAGCTTTCTTT.

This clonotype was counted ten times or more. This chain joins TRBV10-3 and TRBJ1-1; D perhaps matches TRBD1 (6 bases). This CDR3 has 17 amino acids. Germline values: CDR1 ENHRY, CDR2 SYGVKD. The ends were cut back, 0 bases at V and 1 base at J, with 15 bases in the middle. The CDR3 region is CAISESTLIQGNTEAFF. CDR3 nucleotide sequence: TGTGCCATCAGTGAGTCGACTTTGATACAGGGGAACACTGAAGCTTTCTTT.